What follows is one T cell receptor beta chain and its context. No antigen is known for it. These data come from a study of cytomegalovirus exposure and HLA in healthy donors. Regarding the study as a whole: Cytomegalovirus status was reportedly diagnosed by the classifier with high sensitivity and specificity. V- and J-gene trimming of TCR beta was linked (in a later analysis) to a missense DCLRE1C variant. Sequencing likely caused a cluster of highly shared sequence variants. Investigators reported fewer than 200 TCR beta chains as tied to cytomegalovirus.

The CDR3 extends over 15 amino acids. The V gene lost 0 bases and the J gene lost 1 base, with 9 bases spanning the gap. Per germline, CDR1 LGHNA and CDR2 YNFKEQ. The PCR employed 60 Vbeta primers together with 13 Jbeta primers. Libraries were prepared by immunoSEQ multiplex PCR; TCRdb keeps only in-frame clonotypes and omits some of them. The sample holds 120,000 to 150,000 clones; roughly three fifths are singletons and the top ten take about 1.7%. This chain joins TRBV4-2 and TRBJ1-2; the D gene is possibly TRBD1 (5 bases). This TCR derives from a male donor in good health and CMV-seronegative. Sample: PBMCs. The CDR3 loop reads CASSQEGAFNYGYTF. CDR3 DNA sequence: TGTGCCAGCAGCCAAGAAGGGGCTTTTAACTATGGCTACACCTTC.